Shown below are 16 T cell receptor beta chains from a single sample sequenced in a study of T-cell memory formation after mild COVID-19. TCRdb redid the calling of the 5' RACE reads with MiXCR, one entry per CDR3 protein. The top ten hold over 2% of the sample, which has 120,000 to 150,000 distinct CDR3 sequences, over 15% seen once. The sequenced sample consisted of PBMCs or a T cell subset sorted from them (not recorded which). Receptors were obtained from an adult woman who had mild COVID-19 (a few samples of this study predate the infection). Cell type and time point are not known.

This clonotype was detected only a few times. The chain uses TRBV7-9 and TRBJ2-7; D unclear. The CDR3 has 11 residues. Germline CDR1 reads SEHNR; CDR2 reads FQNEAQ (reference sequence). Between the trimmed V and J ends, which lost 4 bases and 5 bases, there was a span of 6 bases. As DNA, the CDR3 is TGTGCCAGCAGCTCCCTGGACGAGCAGTACTTC. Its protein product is CASSSLDEQYF.

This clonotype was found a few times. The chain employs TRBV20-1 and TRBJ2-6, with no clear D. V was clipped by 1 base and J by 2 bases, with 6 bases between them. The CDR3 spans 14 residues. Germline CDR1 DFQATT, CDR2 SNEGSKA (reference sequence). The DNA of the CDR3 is TGCAGTGCTAGAGGAAGTGCTGGGGCCAACGTCCTGACTTTC. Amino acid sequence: CSARGSAGANVLTF.

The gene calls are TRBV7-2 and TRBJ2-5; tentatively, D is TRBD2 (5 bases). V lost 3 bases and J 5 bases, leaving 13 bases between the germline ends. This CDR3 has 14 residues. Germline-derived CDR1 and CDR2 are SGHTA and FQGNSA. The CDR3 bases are TGTGCCAGCAGCTTCGCGGGCAGGCGGGAGACCCAGTACTTC. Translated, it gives CASSFAGRRETQYF.

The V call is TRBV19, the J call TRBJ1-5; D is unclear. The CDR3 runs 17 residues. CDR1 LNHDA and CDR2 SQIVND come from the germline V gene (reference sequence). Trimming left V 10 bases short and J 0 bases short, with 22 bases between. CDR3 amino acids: CATSTAPGDHSNQPQHF. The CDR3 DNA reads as TGTGCCACCTCTACGGCCCCGGGAGACCATAGCAATCAGCCCCAGCATTTT.

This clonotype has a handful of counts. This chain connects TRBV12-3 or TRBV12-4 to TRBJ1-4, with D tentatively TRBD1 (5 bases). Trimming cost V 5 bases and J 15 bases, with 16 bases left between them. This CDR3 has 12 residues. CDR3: CASSPGPRPMFF. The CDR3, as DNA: TGTGCCAGCAGTCCGGGACCGAGGCCGATGTTTTTT.

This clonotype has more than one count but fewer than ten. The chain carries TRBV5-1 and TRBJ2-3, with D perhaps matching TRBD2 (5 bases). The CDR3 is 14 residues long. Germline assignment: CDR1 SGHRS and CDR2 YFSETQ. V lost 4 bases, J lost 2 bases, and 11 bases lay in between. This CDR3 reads CASSPPEVTDTQYF. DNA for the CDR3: TGCGCCAGCAGCCCCCCGGAGGTCACAGATACGCAGTATTTT.

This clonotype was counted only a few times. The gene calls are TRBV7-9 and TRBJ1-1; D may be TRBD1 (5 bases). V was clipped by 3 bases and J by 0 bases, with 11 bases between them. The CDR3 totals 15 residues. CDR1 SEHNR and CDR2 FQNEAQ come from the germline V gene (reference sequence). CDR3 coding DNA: TGTGCCAGCAGCTTTCCGGGACGGATGAACACTGAAGCTTTCTTT. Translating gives CASSFPGRMNTEAFF.

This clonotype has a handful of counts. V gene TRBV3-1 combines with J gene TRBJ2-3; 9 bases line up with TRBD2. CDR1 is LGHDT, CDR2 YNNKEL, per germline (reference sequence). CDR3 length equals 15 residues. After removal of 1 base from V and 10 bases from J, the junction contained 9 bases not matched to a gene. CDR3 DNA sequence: TGTGCCAGCAGCCAAGGCGGGCTAGCGGGAATGCCGCAGTATTTT. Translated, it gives CASSQGGLAGMPQYF.

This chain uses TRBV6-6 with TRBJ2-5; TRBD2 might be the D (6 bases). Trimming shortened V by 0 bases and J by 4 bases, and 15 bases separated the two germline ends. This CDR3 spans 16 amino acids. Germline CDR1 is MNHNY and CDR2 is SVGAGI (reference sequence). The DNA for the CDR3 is TGTGCCAGCAGTTACTCAGAGTCTAGCGTAGGAGAGACCCAGTACTTC. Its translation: CASSYSESSVGETQYF.

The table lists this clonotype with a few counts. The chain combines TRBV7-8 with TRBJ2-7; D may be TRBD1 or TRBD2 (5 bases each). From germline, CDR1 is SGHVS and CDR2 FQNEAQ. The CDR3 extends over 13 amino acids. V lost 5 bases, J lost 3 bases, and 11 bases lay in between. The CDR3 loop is CASSPRGVYEQYF. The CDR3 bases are TGTGCCAGCAGCCCCCGGGGCGTCTACGAGCAGTACTTC. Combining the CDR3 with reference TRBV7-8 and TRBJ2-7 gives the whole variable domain GAGVSQSPRYKVAKRGQDVALRCDPISGHVSLFWYQQALGQGPEFLTYFQNEAQLDKSGLPSDRFFAERPEGSVSTLKIQRTQQEDSAVYLCASSPRGVYEQYFGPGTRLTVT.

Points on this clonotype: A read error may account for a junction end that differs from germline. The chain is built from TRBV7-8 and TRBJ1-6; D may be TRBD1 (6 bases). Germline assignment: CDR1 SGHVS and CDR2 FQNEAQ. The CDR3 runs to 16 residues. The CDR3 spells CASSPYREAVGSPLRF. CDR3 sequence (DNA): TGTGCCAGCAGCCCTTACAGGGAAGCAGTCGGCTCACCCCTCCGCTTT.

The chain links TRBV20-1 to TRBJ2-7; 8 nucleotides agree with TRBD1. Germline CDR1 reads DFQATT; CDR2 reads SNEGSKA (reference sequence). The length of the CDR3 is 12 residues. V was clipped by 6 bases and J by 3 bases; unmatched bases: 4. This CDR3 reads CSALGTGYEQYF. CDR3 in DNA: TGCAGTGCCCTAGGGACAGGCTACGAGCAGTACTTC.

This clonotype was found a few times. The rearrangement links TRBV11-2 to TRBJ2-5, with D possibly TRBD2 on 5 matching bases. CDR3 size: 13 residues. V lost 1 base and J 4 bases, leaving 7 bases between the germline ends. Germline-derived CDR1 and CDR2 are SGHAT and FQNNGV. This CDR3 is CASSLVGAETQYF. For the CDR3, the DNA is TGTGCCAGCAGCTTAGTGGGAGCAGAGACCCAGTACTTC. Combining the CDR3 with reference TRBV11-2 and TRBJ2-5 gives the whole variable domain EAGVAQSPRYKIIEKRQSVAFWCNPISGHATLYWYQQILGQGPKLLIQFQNNGVVDDSQLPKDRFSAERLKGVDSTLKIQPAKLEDSAVYLCASSLVGAETQYFGPGTRLLVL.

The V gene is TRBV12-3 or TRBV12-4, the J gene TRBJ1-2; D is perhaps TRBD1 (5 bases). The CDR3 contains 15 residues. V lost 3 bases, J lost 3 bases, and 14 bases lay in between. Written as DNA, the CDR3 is TGTGCCAGCAGTTTTAAGCAGGGAGGATACTATGGCTACACCTTC. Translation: CASSFKQGGYYGYTF.

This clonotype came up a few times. The CDR3 region has the DNA TGTGCCAGCAGTTTAACAGGCACCAATGAGCAGTTCTTC. This translates into CASSLTGTNEQFF. The chain uses TRBV12-3 or TRBV12-4 and TRBJ2-1; tentative D call: TRBD1 (5 bases). The CDR3 spans 13 residues. Trimming pared 2 bases from V and 6 bases from J, leaving 8 bases between.

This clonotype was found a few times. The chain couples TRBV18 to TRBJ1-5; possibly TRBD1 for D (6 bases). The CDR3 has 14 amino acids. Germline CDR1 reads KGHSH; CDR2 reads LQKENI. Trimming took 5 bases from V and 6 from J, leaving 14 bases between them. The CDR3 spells CASSETGLFQPQHF. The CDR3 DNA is TGTGCCAGCTCAGAAACAGGGTTATTTCAGCCCCAGCATTTT.